This TCR beta chain comes out of a study of radiotherapy plus CTLA-4 blockade in lung cancer. Clones were sequenced by immunoSEQ multiplex PCR, and TCRdb holds only the in-frame ones, with some missing. This table has tens of thousands of clones, 60% to 80% appearing once. Trimming removed 3 bases from V and 4 bases from J; junction bases left unmatched: 8. This CDR3 comprises 18 residues. CDR1 is SGHVS and CDR2 is FQNEAQ in the germline V gene. The chain is built from TRBV7-8 and TRBJ2-2; 13 bases line up with TRBD2. This TCR derives from a human donor with non-small cell lung cancer who had stable disease on radiotherapy plus ipilimumab. The sequences come from peripheral blood, collected from a patient treated with radiotherapy plus ipilimumab. As DNA, the CDR3 is TGTGCCAGCAGCTTCCCCGGACTAGCGGGGGAGGGCACCGGGGAGCTGTTTTTT. Its translation: CASSFPGLAGEGTGELFF.